This T cell receptor (beta chain) was found in a study of shared clonotypes between healthy human individuals. As for the study in general: Per donor, CD8 memory used one plate, CD8 naive used two, CD4 memory used three and CD4 naive used three.

Trimming left V 3 bases short and J 0 bases short, with 12 bases between. Per the germline V gene, CDR1 is MDHEN and CDR2 is SYDVKM. The CDR3 contains 15 residues. Only in-frame clones appear in the TCRdb table, and some are missing; sequencing was by immunoSEQ multiplex PCR. The data show more than 2,000,000 clones, with 85% to 95% seen just once and under 0.45% held by the top ten. The healthy adult donors were HIV-negative and reported no recent acute infections or vaccinations. Study results and limitations: Generally, naive subsets came out with larger estimated richness than memory subsets.

This clone appeared a single time. What it binds is not known. The TCR sequence derives from a man younger than 35 in good health. Some clones in this sample may be carry-over from other donors' samples. The chain carries TRBV28 and TRBJ2-7, with a weak D call TRBD1 (6 bases). The sequencing input was naive CD4+ T cells from PBMCs. Subset of the sample: CD45RA+ positively selected. The CDR3 DNA is TGTGCCAGCAGTTTCTGGGGGCGGTCCTCCTACGAGCAGTACTTC. This sequence encodes CASSFWGRSSYEQYF.